This T cell receptor (beta chain) was recovered during a study of spatial heterogeneity in lung cancer. Turning to the study itself: Sequencing consistently turned up more beta-chain sequences than alpha-chain sequences.

This clonotype has only a few counts. MiXCR was run by TCRdb on the 5' RACE reads, yielding one entry per CDR3 protein. The sample carries under 100,000 distinct CDR3 sequences, roughly 10% recorded once. The CDR3 spans 14 residues. Germline V gene data show CDR1 as SGHVS and CDR2 as FQNEAQ. V shed 2 bases, J shed 2 bases, and the junction held 2 bases outside the gene matches. As to time point: sample taken at primary tumor resection. Extraction of whole RNA from tumor, nontumor lung or frozen PBMC preceded unsorted sequencing. The source of this sequence is a male donor with early-stage non-small cell lung cancer. The sequenced sample was PBMCs, obtained at surgery. The chain couples TRBV7-8 to TRBJ2-7; 8 bases align to TRBD1. The CDR3 loop is CASSLQQGAYEQYF. Written as DNA, the CDR3 is TGTGCCAGCAGCTTACAACAGGGGGCCTACGAGCAGTACTTC.